A selection of T cell receptor beta chains follows, all from one sample in a study of T cells in Graves' hyperthyroidism and ophthalmopathy. From the multiplex PCR reads, TCRdb called clonotypes with MiXCR, one entry per CDR3 protein. The sample has about 300,000 distinct CDR3 sequences, approximately 13% seen once; the top ten hold roughly 7.7%. What was sequenced was blood. These receptor sequences come from a woman aged 40 to 50 with Graves' hyperthyroidism. Both conserved end residues are part of each CDR3. D genes are given only for firm matches.

.	TRBJ1-2	TRBV29-1	CSVASNYGYTF
.	TRBJ1-2	TRBV2	CASSREGESLSSYTF
.	TRBJ2-1	TRBV2	CASSEAWEVSYNEQFF
.	TRBJ1-4	TRBV20-1	CSARGRDDEKLFF
TRBD1	TRBJ2-3	TRBV13	CASSPGGQGPSTDTQYF
.	TRBJ1-5	TRBV2	CASSESFSYQPQHF
TRBD1	TRBJ2-3	TRBV12-3/TRBV12-4	CASSRDLGTGVNTQYF
.	TRBJ2-3	TRBV5-1	CASSLQADTDTQYF
TRBD1	TRBJ1-1	TRBV20-1	CSARDYRGRQRTEAFF
TRBD1	TRBJ1-5	TRBV3-1	CASSRHDRDQPQHF
.	TRBJ2-5	TRBV20-1	CSVWEGLRETQYF
.	TRBJ1-6	TRBV19	CASSIEAATSDSPLHF
TRBD1	TRBJ2-7	TRBV28	CASSLSGTGDYEQYF
.	TRBJ2-5	TRBV19	CASSIWGGPGETQYF
.	TRBJ2-6	TRBV4-2	CASSPGLLSGANVLTF
.	TRBJ2-7	TRBV20-1	CSARAQNYEQYF
TRBD2	TRBJ2-3	TRBV3-1	CASSQEPSGSLGGTDTQYF
TRBD2	TRBJ2-4	TRBV2	CASSLLRGSGRAHTAKNIQYF
.	TRBJ2-6	TRBV6-5	CASSYSDLADGYSGANVLTF
.	TRBJ1-2	TRBV5-6	CASSGRGSYTF
.	TRBJ1-4	TRBV27	CASSFSGPNEKLFF
.	TRBJ1-1	TRBV11-3	CASSFTMMSAEAFF
.	TRBJ2-2	TRBV13	CASSLAGAGGELFF
.	TRBJ2-7	TRBV7-9	CASSLPGLYEQYF
.	TRBJ2-7	TRBV29-1	CSVDRGNEQYF
TRBD2	TRBJ2-7	TRBV7-9	CASSAILGGGREHEQYF
TRBD1	TRBJ1-2	TRBV29-1	CSVGTGTAGYGYTF